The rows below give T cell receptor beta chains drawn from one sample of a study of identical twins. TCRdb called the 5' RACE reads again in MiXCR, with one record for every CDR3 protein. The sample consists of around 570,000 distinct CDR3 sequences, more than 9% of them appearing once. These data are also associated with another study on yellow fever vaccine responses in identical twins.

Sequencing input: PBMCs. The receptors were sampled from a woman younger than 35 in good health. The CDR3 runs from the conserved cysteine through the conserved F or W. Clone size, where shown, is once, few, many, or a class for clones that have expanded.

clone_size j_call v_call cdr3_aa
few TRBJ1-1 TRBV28 CALVVNTEAFF
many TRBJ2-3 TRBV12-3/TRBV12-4 CASIPSLAGGQDTQYF
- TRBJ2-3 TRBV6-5 CASSYWGGGALDTQYF
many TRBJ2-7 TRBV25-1 CASSDRSPGQAIPVQYF
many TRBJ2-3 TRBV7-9 CASSRGETWQYF
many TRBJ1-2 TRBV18 CASSPNPPTDNYGYTF
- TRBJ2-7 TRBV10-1 CASGAGDF
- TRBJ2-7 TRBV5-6 CASSLAGQGLLYEQYF
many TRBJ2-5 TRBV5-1 CASSLASWGETQYF
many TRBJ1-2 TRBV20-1 CSALDRDYGYTF
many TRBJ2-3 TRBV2 CASWGFPGTDTQYF
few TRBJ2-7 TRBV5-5 CASSLGLANTYEQYF
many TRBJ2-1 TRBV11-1 CASSFPGDSQSSYNEQFF
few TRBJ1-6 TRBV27 CASSPRGVGSPLHF
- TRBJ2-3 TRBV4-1 CASSQEGAGAADTQYF
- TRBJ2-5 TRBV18 CASSPRAGQGQETQYF
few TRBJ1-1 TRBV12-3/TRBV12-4 CATLPTGRNTEAFF
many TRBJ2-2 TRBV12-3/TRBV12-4 CASRLALGELFF
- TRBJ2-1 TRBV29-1 CSVGTAPHGNEQFF
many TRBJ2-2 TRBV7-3 CASSLTTGTGELFF
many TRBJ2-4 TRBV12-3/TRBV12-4 CASSLGQRAKNIQYF
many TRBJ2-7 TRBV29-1 CSGIGTGAEQYF
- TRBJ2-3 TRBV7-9 CAPGAGAWSMGDTQYF
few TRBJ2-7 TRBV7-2 CASSSQRGLYEQYF
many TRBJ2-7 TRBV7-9 CASSSTGPYEQYF
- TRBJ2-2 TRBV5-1 CASSLTGGGNTGELFF
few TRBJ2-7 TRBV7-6 CASSPRQIYEQYF
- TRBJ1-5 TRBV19 CASSTHPGPQHF
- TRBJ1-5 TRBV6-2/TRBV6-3 CASTRGFNHPQHF
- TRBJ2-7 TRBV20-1 CSAKGPGDDEQYF
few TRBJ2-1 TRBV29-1 CSVGTGGPAQFF